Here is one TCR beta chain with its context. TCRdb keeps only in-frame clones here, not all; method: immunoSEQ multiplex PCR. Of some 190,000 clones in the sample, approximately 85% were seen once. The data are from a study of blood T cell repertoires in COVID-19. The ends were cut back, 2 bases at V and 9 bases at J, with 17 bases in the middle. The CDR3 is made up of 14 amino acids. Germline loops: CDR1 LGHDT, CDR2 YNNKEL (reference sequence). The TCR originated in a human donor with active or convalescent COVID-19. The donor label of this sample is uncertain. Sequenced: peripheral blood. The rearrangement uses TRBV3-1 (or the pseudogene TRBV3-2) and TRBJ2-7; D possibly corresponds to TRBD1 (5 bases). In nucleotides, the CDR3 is TGTGCCAGCAGCCAAATCCAGCATCAGGGTGGGCAGTACTTC. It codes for CASSQIQHQGGQYF.